The 22 T cell receptor beta chains presented below share a single source sample, sequenced in a study of T cell repertoires in cytomegalovirus infection. Their recognized antigens are unknown. TCRdb reprocessed the reads with MiXCR, giving one entry per CDR3 protein. This table has about a million distinct CDR3 sequences, around 30% appearing once. Sequenced here: cultured CD8+ T cells from PBMCs, sampled from culture after CMV antigen stimulation. These receptors were taken from a human donor in good health (CMV status not recorded). Some clones in this sample may be carry-over from other donors' samples.

The J gene is TRBJ2-1, the V gene TRBV6-2 or TRBV6-3; TRBD2 agrees at 10 bases. The germline gives CDR1 MNHEY, CDR2 SVGEGT. This CDR3 comprises 12 residues. CDR3 nucleotide sequence: TGTGCGAGTAGCGGGGGGTTCAATGAGCAGTTCTTC. Translated: CASSGGFNEQFF.

The chain combines TRBV13 with TRBJ2-6; 8 bases are shared with TRBD1. The CDR3 covers 15 residues. Per the germline V gene, CDR1 is PRHDT and CDR2 is FYEKMQ (reference sequence). V shed 8 bases and J 0 bases; nucleotides not matched to a gene: 3. The CDR3 loop reads CASDRGISGANVLTF. The CDR3 region has the DNA TGTGCCAGCGACAGGGGCATCTCTGGGGCCAACGTCCTGACTTTC.

The table lists this clonotype with many counts. CDR3 loop: CATRDTETLTEAFF. CDR3 coding DNA: TGTGCCACCAGGGATACCGAGACACTGACTGAAGCTTTCTTT. This sequence joins TRBV7-9 and TRBJ1-1; D is perhaps TRBD1 (5 bases). The CDR3 sequence is 14 residues long. V lost 10 bases and J lost 5, with 20 bases in between. Germline V gene sequence: CDR1 SEHNR, CDR2 FQNEAQ (reference sequence).

This clonotype has just a few counts. V gene TRBV19 combines with J gene TRBJ2-7, with TRBD2 as a possible D gene (5 bases). The germline gives CDR1 LNHDA, CDR2 SQIVND (reference sequence). The CDR3 has 13 residues. V was pared by 5 bases and J by 2 bases, with 10 bases between. CDR3 amino acids: CASSFAGTYEQYF. CDR3 coding DNA: TGTGCCAGTAGTTTCGCCGGGACCTACGAGCAGTACTTC.

This clonotype was observed a few times. The genes are TRBV7-6 and TRBJ1-4; 7 bases fit TRBD1. The ends lost 2 bases at V and 3 bases at J; junction bases unmatched: 3. The V gene's germline CDR1 is SGHVS and CDR2 FNYEAQ. The CDR3 runs 15 residues. The CDR3 coding sequence is TGTGCCAGCAGCTTACCCGGGACAGCTAATGAAAAACTGTTTTTT. Its protein is CASSLPGTANEKLFF.

As to this clonotype: A read error may produce the germline difference seen at one junction end. V and J are TRBV27 and TRBJ2-5; D remains unclear. CDR1 and CDR2 (germline): MNHEY, SMNVEV (reference sequence). This CDR3 is 12 amino acids long. CDR3 protein: CANSLSPPGQYF. CDR3 DNA sequence: TGTGCCAACAGTTTATCTCCCCCCGGCCAGTACTTC.

This clonotype was counted a few times. The germline gene is not matched at one end of the junction; a read error may be the cause. The rearrangement links TRBV4-3 to TRBJ1-5, with TRBD1 identical over 7 bases. Germline V gene sequence: CDR1 LGHNA, CDR2 YSLEER. The CDR3 spans 15 residues. The CDR3 DNA is TGCGCCAACAGCCAGTCGACAGGGAGCAATCAGCCCCAGCATTTT. Translating it yields CANSQSTGSNQPQHF.

This clonotype was picked up many times. The chain couples TRBV7-8 to TRBJ1-5; D ambiguous. CDR3 size: 15 residues. The ends were cut back, 5 bases at V and 3 bases at J, with 14 bases in the middle. Germline V gene lookup returns CDR1 SGHVS and CDR2 FQNEAQ. The CDR3 DNA reads as TGTGCCAGCAGCCCGACGGCTGGTCCCAATCAGCCCCAGCATTTT. It encodes CASSPTAGPNQPQHF. The complete variable domain, with remaining parts taken from reference TRBV7-8 and TRBJ1-5, reads GAGVSQSPRYKVAKRGQDVALRCDPISGHVSLFWYQQALGQGPEFLTYFQNEAQLDKSGLPSDRFFAERPEGSVSTLKIQRTQQEDSAVYLCASSPTAGPNQPQHFGDGTRLSIL.

The rearrangement joins TRBV10-3 to TRBJ2-7; 11 bases map to TRBD1. Germline CDR1 ENHRY, CDR2 SYGVKD. The V segment lost 7 bases and the J segment 4 bases; nucleotides outside the gene matches: 9. The CDR3 contains 15 residues. CDR3 nucleotides: TGTGCCATCAACTCCTTCGGACAGGGGGCTTACGAGCAGTACTTC. It is translated as CAINSFGQGAYEQYF.

The chain links TRBV19 to TRBJ2-7; D ambiguous. The V end lost 3 bases, the J end lost 2 bases, and 11 bases lay between the germline ends. CDR1 is LNHDA, CDR2 SQIVND, per germline (reference sequence). This CDR3 is built from 14 residues. The CDR3 spells CASSIGLSAYEQYF. Written as DNA, the CDR3 is TGTGCCAGTAGTATTGGTTTATCAGCCTACGAGCAGTACTTC. The whole variable domain, remainder taken from reference TRBV19 and TRBJ2-7, is DGGITQSPKYLFRKEGQNVTLSCEQNLNHDAMYWYRQDPGQGLRLIYYSQIVNDFQKGDIAEGYSVSREKKESFPLTVTSAQKNPTAFYLCASSIGLSAYEQYFGPGTRLTVT.

V and J are TRBV6-5 and TRBJ2-1; the match to TRBD2 covers 9 bases. The germline V gene has CDR1 MNHEY and CDR2 SVGAGI. V shed 8 bases, J shed 7 bases, and the junction held 15 bases outside the gene matches. The CDR3 length is 16 residues. The CDR3 DNA sequence: TGTGCCAGCGGATCCGCGGCGGGGGGGCCCAGAAATGAGCAGTTCTTC. Its translation: CASGSAAGGPRNEQFF.

J is TRBJ2-1 and V is TRBV7-9; TRBD1 matches at 9 bases. Germline CDR1 is SEHNR and CDR2 is FQNEAQ (reference sequence). CDR3 length: 15 residues. Losses at the gene ends were 4 bases for V and 8 bases for J; bases not matched to a gene: 9. The CDR3 nucleotides read TGTGCCAGCAGCTCCCCGGACAGGGGTACGGATGAGCAGTTCTTC. Translating it yields CASSSPDRGTDEQFF. The full variable domain, rest sourced from reference TRBV7-9 and TRBJ2-1, is DTGVSQNPRHKITKRGQNVTFRCDPISEHNRLYWYRQTLGQGPEFLTYFQNEAQLEKSRLLSDRFSAERPKGSFSTLEIQRTEQGDSAMYLCASSSPDRGTDEQFFGPGTRLTVL.

The V gene is TRBV19, the J gene TRBJ1-5; perhaps TRBD1 as D (5 bases). Trimming removed 7 bases at V and 0 bases at J, with 16 bases between. This CDR3 is built from 16 residues. Germline V gene data show CDR1 as LNHDA and CDR2 as SQIVND (reference sequence). The CDR3 DNA follows: TGTGCCAGTACTCCCAGGGACGGTTATAGCAATCAGCCCCAGCATTTT. Its protein product is CASTPRDGYSNQPQHF.

The V and J genes are TRBV7-3 and TRBJ2-1; the match to TRBD2 covers 8 bases. Trimming took 3 bases from V and 8 from J; bases not matched to a gene: 3. The V gene's germline CDR1 is SGHTA and CDR2 FQGTGA. CDR3 size: 13 residues. The CDR3, as DNA: TGTGCCAGCAGCTTCGACGGGGGGGATGAGCAGTTCTTC. It is translated as CASSFDGGDEQFF.

This chain connects TRBV28 to TRBJ1-1, with D tentatively TRBD1 (5 bases). Looked up from germline, CDR1 is MDHEN and CDR2 is SYDVKM. The V end was cut by 5 bases, the J end by 3 bases, with 16 bases between. The CDR3 is 15 residues long. This CDR3 reads CASSPLQGRDTEAFF. Here the CDR3 DNA reads TGTGCCAGCAGTCCACTTCAGGGTCGGGACACTGAAGCTTTCTTT. Filled out from reference TRBV28 and TRBJ1-1, the complete variable domain reads DVKVTQSSRYLVKRTGEKVFLECVQDMDHENMFWYRQDPGLGLRLIYFSYDVKMKEKGDIPEGYSVSREKKERFSLILESASTNQTSMYLCASSPLQGRDTEAFFGQGTRLTVV.

Only a few counts were recorded for this clonotype. J is TRBJ2-1 and V is TRBV6-2 or TRBV6-3, with a tentative D call TRBD2 (6 bases). Germline V CDR1 and CDR2: MNHEY, SVGEGT. Trimming shortened V by 6 bases and J by 4 bases, and 13 bases separated the two germline ends. This CDR3 region has 14 residues. CDR3 in amino acids: CASRGSGSYNEQFF. As DNA, the CDR3 is TGTGCCAGCAGAGGTAGCGGATCATACAATGAGCAGTTCTTC.

CDR3 bases: TGTGCCAGCAGCTTGAAGGGGGAAGCTTTCTTT. Translating it yields CASSLKGEAFF. V and J are TRBV5-5 and TRBJ1-1, with a tentative D call TRBD1 (5 bases). The CDR3 has 11 amino acids. CDR1 and CDR2 from the germline V gene are SGHKS and YYEKEE (reference sequence). Trimming pared 1 base from V and 8 bases from J, leaving 6 bases between. Full variable domain (missing parts from reference TRBV5-5 and TRBJ1-1): DAGVTQSPTHLIKTRGQQVTLRCSPISGHKSVSWYQQVLGQGPQFIFQYYEKEERGRGNFPDRFSARQFPNYSSELNVNALLLGDSALYLCASSLKGEAFFGQGTRLTVV.

The rearrangement joins TRBV6-2 or TRBV6-3 to TRBJ2-7, with 8 bases aligning to TRBD1. J gave up 1 base and V 4 bases, and 6 bases lay outside the gene matches. This CDR3 comprises 15 residues. CDR1 MNHEY and CDR2 SVGEGT come from the germline V gene. The CDR3 loop is CASSWPGQGSYEQYV. The CDR3 region has the DNA TGTGCCAGCAGTTGGCCCGGACAGGGATCCTACGAGCAGTACGTC.

Comments on this clonotype: The junction and the germline gene differ at one end; a read error may be behind it. The genes are TRBV14 and TRBJ2-7; D unclear. The CDR3 contains 15 residues. From germline, CDR1 is SGHDN and CDR2 FVKESK. CDR3: CASSQERASSYEKYF. The CDR3 DNA reads as TGTGCCAGCAGCCAAGAACGGGCAAGCTCCTACGAGAAGTACTTC.

V and J are TRBV7-2 and TRBJ2-1; D ambiguous. Trimming left V 3 bases short and J 7 bases short, with 7 bases between. This CDR3 region has 12 residues. The germline CDR1 and CDR2 sequences are SGHTA and FQGNSA. This chain's CDR3 is CASSFDTNEQFF. For the CDR3, the DNA is TGTGCCAGCAGCTTCGACACGAATGAGCAGTTCTTC.

This clonotype has only a few counts. The chain carries TRBV7-6 and TRBJ2-5; D is uncertain. The length of the CDR3 is 16 residues. Per germline, CDR1 SGHVS and CDR2 FNYEAQ. V was trimmed by 2 bases and J by 4 bases, leaving 17 bases between them. CDR3 sequence: CASSLLTTFSRETQYF. CDR3 in DNA: TGTGCCAGCAGCTTACTCACGACCTTCTCCAGAGAGACCCAGTACTTC.

V gene TRBV7-6 combines with J gene TRBJ2-3; D call uncertain. The germline CDR1 and CDR2 sequences are SGHVS and FNYEAQ. V was trimmed by 11 bases and J by 5 bases, leaving 14 bases between them. The CDR3 totals 12 residues. The CDR3 DNA reads as TGTGCCGGAGAGCCCCTGGGAGATACGCAGTATTTT. Translation: CAGEPLGDTQYF.